This is a list of T cell receptor beta chains from one sample in a study of T cell responses to AZD1222 COVID-19 vaccine. Libraries were prepared by immunoSEQ multiplex PCR; TCRdb keeps only in-frame clonotypes and omits some of them. The top ten clones hold around 8.7% of a sample with about 120,000 clones, 88% of them seen once. Sequencing used peripheral blood, obtained on day 0 of AZD1222 vaccination. These receptors all stem from an adult in good health. CDR3s include the opening cysteine and the closing phenylalanine or tryptophan. A D gene is named only where the DNA matches it firmly. Clone sizes are given selectively: once, few, many, or a class where the clone is expanded.

TRBJ2-7 TRBV5-1 . TRBD2 TGCGCCAGCAGCTTGGCCGGAATAGCGGGCCTCTACGAGCAGTACTTC CASSLAGIAGLYEQYF
TRBJ2-1 TRBV29-1 . . TGCAGCGTTCGACTAGATGAGCAGTTCTTC CSVRLDEQFF
TRBJ1-3 TRBV15 . . TGTGCCACCAGCAGAGAAGTGGGCCCGGGAAACACCATATATTTT CATSREVGPGNTIYF
TRBJ2-6 TRBV19 . . TGTGCCAGTAGTATTTTCCGAGGCCGCTCTGGGGCCAACGTCCTGACTTTC CASSIFRGRSGANVLTF
TRBJ2-7 TRBV5-1 . TRBD2 TGCGCCAGCAGCTTTTTAGCGGGGATCTCCTACGAGCAGTACTTC CASSFLAGISYEQYF
TRBJ1-1 TRBV4-2 . TRBD1 TGTGCCAGCAGCCCGGGACAGGGCGTCACTGAAGCTTTCTTT CASSPGQGVTEAFF
TRBJ2-7 TRBV30 few . TGTGCCTGGAGCGATCAAGGATACGAGCAGTACTTC CAWSDQGYEQYF
TRBJ1-2 TRBV13 once . TGTGCCAGCAGCCAGGCCCCGTATGATGGCTACACCTTC CASSQAPYDGYTF
TRBJ2-1 TRBV29-1 . . TGCAGCGTCGAGGACCAAGTCTACAATGAGCAGTTCTTC CSVEDQVYNEQFF
TRBJ2-7 TRBV27 . TRBD1 TGTGCCAGCAGTTCGATCCCGGGACAGGGTCACTACGAGCAGTACTTC CASSSIPGQGHYEQYF
TRBJ1-2 TRBV11-3 . . TGCGCCAGCAGCGAGATTGGAGGCTATGGCTACACCTTC CASSEIGGYGYTF
TRBJ1-1 TRBV6-5 . TRBD1 TGTGCCAGCAGTTCCTTAGCCGGGACAGTGAACACTGAAGCTTTCTTT CASSSLAGTVNTEAFF
TRBJ1-6 TRBV30 . . TGTGCCTGGAGTGTCCAGAATAATTCACCCCTCCACTTT CAWSVQNNSPLHF
TRBJ1-2 TRBV6-2/TRBV6-3 . . TGTGCCAGCAGTTTGGACACCCTGAGAGGCTACACCTTC CASSLDTLRGYTF
TRBJ1-1 TRBV7-3 . . TGTGCCAGCAGCTTAAGGCCAGGGGTGGCCACTGAAGCTTTCTTT CASSLRPGVATEAFF
TRBJ1-1 TRBV18 . . TGTGCCAGCTCCCCTACGCTGGGTACTGAAGCTTTCTTT CASSPTLGTEAFF
TRBJ2-5 TRBV5-1 medium-sized TRBD2 TGCGCCAGCAGCTTGGCCGCGGGGGGGCCGATGCAAGAGACCCAGTACTTC CASSLAAGGPMQETQYF
TRBJ2-7 TRBV6-5 . . TGTGCCAGCAGTTATAAGGTCCTTTCGCCCTACGAGCAGTACTTC CASSYKVLSPYEQYF
TRBJ2-4 TRBV18 . TRBD2 TGTGCCAGCTCACCGGGACTAGCGGGATCGGACATTCAGTACTTC CASSPGLAGSDIQYF
TRBJ2-5 TRBV7-3 . TRBD1 TGTGCCAGCAGCCTAGGGGGCTCCCAAGAGACCCAGTACTTC CASSLGGSQETQYF
TRBJ2-1 TRBV7-9 . . TGTGCCAGCAGCTTAGGGGTAGGGATAGGGTACTACAATGAGCAGTTCTTC CASSLGVGIGYYNEQFF
TRBJ2-1 TRBV3-1/TRBV3-2 . . TGTGCCAGCAGCCAAGCCCAGGCGAGGCTCTACAATGAGCAGTTCTTC CASSQAQARLYNEQFF
TRBJ2-7 TRBV27 . TRBD1 TGTGCCAGCAGCCCAACAGGGGGCGTCTCCGAGCAGTACTTC CASSPTGGVSEQYF
TRBJ2-7 TRBV6-5 . . TGTGCCAGCAGTAGGGGGAGGACCGACTACGAGCAGTACTTC CASSRGRTDYEQYF
TRBJ2-5 TRBV30 once . TGTGCCTGGAATAGCGAACAAGAGACCCAGTACTTC CAWNSEQETQYF
TRBJ1-2 TRBV7-9 . TRBD1 TGTGCCAGCAGCTTACGACAGGGGAGCTATGGCTACACCTTC CASSLRQGSYGYTF
TRBJ1-1 TRBV6-5 . . TGTGCCAGCAGTTATAATGGCGCCGGGAACACTGAAGCTTTCTTT CASSYNGAGNTEAFF
TRBJ1-1 TRBV23-1 . . TGCGCCAGCAGTCACCACCCCGGGGTACGGGGGGCGTCCACTGAAGCTTTCTTT CASSHHPGVRGASTEAFF
TRBJ2-6 TRBV30 . . TGTGCCTGGAGTGTACTCGGGAGTGCTGGGGCCAACGTCCTGACTTTC CAWSVLGSAGANVLTF
TRBJ1-6 TRBV2 . . TGTGCCAGCAGGCCCGAGGCCGCTACCTATAATTCACCCCTCCACTTT CASRPEAATYNSPLHF
TRBJ1-1 TRBV18 . . TGTGCCAGCTCACCACGGGGGAACACTGAAGCTTTCTTT CASSPRGNTEAFF
TRBJ2-5 TRBV7-2 . . TGTGCCAGCAGCTTAGTGTCGGAGACCCAGTACTTC CASSLVSETQYF
TRBJ1-4 TRBV4-1 . . TGCGCCAGCAGCCAAGATAAGCGGCTTTATAATGAAAAACTGTTTTTT CASSQDKRLYNEKLFF
TRBJ2-2 TRBV18 . . TGTGCCAGCTCACGAGACTGGAGGGGCACCGGGGAGCTGTTTTTT CASSRDWRGTGELFF
TRBJ1-1 TRBV27 . . TGTGCCAGCAGTTCCCTCGGGGCGCCGAACACTGAAGCTTTCTTT CASSSLGAPNTEAFF